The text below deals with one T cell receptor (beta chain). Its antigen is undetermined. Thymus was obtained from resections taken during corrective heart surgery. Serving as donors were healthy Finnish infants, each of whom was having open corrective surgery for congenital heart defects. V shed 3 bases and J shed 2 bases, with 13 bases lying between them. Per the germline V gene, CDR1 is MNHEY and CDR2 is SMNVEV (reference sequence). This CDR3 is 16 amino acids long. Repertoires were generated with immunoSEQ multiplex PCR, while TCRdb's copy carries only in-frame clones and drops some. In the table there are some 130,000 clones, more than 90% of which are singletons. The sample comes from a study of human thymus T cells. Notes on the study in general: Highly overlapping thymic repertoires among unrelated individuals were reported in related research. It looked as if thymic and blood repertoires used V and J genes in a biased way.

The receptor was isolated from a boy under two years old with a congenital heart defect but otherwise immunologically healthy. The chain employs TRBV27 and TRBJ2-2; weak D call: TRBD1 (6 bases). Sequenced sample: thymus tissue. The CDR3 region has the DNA TGTGCCAGCAGTTTTCATGAGGGGGTTAACACCGGGGAGCTGTTTTTT. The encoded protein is CASSFHEGVNTGELFF.